The source of this T cell receptor beta chain is a study of CD8+ T cells in alopecia areata. Study-level findings and limits: One nonresponder makes the tie between baseline CD8+ expansion and response uncertain. Scalp and blood retained many expanded lesional clones during tofacitinib.

The treatment was: oral pan-JAK inhibitor, 5-10 mg twice daily. Comments on this clone: What it binds is unknown.

Extracted RNA was reverse transcribed into cDNA, the sequencing template. Sequencing was performed with immunoSEQ multiplex PCR; in TCRdb, only in-frame clones are kept and a portion is missing. Of approximately 180,000 clones detected, roughly 53% appear once; the ten largest clones hold 10% to 13%. V was clipped by 5 bases and J by 6 bases, with 7 bases between them. Germline values: CDR1 SQVTM, CDR2 ANQGSEA. The CDR3 is made up of 10 amino acids. This clonotype was obtained from a human donor with alopecia areata. Sequencing used CD8+ T cells sorted from blood, obtained at week 24, from a patient treated with tofacitinib. The chain joins TRBV29-1 to TRBJ1-2, with no clear D. The CDR3 sequence is CSVPSDGYTF. The CDR3 DNA is TGCAGCGTTCCCTCCGATGGCTACACCTTC.